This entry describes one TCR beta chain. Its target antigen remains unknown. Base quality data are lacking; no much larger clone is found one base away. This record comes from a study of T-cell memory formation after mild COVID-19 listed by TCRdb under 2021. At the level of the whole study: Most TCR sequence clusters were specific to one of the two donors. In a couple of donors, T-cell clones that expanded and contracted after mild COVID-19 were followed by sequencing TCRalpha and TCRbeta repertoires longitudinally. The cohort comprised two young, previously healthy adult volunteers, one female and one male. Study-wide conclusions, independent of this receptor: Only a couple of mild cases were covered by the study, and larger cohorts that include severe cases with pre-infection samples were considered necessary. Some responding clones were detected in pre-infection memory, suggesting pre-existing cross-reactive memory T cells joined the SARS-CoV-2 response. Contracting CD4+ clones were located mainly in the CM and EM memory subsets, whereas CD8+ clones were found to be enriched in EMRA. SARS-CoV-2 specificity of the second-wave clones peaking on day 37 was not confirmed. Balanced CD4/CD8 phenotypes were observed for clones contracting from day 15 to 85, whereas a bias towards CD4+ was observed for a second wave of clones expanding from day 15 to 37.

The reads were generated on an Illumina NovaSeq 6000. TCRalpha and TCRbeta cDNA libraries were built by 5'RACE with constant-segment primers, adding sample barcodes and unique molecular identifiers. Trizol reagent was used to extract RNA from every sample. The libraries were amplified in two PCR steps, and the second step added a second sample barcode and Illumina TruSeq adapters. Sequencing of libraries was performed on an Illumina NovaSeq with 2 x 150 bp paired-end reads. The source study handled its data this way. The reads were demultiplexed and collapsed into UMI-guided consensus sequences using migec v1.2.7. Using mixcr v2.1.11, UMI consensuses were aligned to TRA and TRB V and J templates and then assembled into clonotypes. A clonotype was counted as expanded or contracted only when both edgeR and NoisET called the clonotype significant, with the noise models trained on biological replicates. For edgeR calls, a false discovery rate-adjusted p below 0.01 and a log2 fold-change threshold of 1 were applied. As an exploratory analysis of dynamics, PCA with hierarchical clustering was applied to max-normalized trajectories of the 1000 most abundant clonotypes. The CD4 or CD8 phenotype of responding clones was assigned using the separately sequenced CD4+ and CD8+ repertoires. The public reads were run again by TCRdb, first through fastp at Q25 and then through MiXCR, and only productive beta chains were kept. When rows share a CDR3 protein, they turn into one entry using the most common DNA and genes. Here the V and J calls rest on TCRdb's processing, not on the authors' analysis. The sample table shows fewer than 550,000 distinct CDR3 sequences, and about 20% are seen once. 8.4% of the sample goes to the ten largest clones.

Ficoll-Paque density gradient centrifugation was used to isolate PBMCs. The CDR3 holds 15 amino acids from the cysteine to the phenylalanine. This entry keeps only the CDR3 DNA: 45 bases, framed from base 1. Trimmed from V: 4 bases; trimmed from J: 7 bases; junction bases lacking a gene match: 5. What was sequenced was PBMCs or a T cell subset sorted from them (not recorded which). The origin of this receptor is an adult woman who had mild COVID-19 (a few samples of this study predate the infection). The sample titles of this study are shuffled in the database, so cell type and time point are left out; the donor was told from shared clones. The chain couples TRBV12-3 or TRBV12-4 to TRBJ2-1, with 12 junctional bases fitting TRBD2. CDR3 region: CASSWTSGALNEQFF. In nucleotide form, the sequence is TGTGCCAGCAGTTGGACTAGCGGGGCCTTAAATGAGCAGTTCTTC.